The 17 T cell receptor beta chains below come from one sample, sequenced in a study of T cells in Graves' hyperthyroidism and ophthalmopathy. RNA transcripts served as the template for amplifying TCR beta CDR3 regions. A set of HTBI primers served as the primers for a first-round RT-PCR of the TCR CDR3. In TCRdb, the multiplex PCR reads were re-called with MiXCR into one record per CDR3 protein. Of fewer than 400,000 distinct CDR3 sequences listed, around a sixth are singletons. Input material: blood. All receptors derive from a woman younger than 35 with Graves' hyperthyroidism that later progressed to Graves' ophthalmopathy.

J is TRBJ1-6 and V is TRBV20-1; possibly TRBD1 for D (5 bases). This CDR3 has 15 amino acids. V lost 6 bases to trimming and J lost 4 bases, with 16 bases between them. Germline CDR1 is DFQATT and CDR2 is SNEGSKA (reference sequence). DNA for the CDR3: TGCAGTGCGGCGCCCCGAGGACATTATAATTCACCCCTCCACTTT. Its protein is CSAAPRGHYNSPLHF.

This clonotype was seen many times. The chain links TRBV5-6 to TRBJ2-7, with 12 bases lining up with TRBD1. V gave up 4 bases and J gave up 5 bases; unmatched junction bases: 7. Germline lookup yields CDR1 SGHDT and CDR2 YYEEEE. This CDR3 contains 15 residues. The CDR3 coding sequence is TGTGCCAGCAGCCCCTGGGGACAGGGGGCCAACGAGCAGTACTTC. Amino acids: CASSPWGQGANEQYF. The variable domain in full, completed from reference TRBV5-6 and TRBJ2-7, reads DAGVTQSPTHLIKTRGQQVTLRCSPKSGHDTVSWYQQALGQGPQFIFQYYEEEERQRGNFPDRFSGHQFPNYSSELNVNALLLGDSALYLCASSPWGQGANEQYFGPGTRLTVT.

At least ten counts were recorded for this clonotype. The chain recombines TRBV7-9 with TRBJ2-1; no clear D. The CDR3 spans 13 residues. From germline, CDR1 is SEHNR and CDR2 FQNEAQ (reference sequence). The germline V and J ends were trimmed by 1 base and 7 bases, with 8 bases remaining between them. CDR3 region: CASSLGVGNEQFF. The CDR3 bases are TGTGCCAGCAGCTTAGGGGTGGGGAATGAGCAGTTCTTC.

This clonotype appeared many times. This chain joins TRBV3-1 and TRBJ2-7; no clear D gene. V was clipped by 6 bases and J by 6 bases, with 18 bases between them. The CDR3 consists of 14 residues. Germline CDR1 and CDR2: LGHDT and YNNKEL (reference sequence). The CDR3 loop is CASSSRERLGEQYF. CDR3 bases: TGTGCCAGCAGTTCCAGAGAGAGGCTGGGCGAGCAGTACTTC.

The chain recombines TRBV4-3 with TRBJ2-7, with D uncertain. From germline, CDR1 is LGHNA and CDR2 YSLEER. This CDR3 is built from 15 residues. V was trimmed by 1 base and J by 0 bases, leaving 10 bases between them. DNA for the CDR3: TGCGCCAGCAGCCAAGGGTCTCGCGGCTCCTACGAGCAGTACTTC. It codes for CASSQGSRGSYEQYF.

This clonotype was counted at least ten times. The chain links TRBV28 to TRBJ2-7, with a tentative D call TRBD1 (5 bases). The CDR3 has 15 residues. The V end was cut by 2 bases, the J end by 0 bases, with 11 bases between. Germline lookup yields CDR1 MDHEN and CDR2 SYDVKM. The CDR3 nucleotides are TGTGCCAGCAGTTTACCTGAACAGGCCTCCTACGAGCAGTACTTC. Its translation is CASSLPEQASYEQYF.

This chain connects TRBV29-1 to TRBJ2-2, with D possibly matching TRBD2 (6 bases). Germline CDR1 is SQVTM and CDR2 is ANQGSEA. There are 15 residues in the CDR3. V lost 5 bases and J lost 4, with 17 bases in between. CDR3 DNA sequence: TGCAGCGTTCTCATGCAGGGAGCGGGCACCGGGGAGCTGTTTTTT. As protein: CSVLMQGAGTGELFF.

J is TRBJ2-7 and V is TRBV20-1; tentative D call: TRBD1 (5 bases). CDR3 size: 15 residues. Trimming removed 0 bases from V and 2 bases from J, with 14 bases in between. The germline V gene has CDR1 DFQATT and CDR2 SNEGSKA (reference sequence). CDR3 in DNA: TGCAGTGCTAGAGAAGGGGCGGCTACCGCCTACGAGCAGTACTTC. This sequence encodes CSAREGAATAYEQYF.

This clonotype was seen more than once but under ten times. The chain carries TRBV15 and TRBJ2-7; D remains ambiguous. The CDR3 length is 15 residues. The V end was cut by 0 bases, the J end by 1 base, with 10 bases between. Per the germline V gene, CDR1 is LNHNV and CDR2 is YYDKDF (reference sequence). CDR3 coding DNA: TGTGCCACCAGCAGAGAACAGACACCATCCTACGAGCAGTACTTC. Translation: CATSREQTPSYEQYF.

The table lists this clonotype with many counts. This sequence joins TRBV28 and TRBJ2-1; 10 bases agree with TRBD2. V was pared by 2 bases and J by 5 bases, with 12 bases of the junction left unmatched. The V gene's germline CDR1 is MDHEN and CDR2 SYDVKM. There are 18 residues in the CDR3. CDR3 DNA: TGTGCCAGCAGTTTACGGACGCTAGCGGGAGAGTTCGACAATGAGCAGTTCTTC. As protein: CASSLRTLAGEFDNEQFF.

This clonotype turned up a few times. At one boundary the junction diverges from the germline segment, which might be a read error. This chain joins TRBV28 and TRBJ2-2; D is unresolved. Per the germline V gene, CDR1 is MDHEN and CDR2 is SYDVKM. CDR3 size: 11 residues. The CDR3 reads CLPGSTGELFF. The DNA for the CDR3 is TGCCTCCCGGGCAGCACCGGGGAGCTGTTTTTT.

The CDR3 region has the DNA TGTGCCAGCAGCGTTTATTTTGGCGGCACAGATTTAGCCTACGAGCAGTACTTC. This sequence encodes CASSVYFGGTDLAYEQYF. The chain employs TRBV7-4 and TRBJ2-7; no reliable D call. This CDR3 comprises 18 residues. The germline CDR1 and CDR2 sequences are SGHVT and SQSDAQ. Trimming shortened V by 5 bases and J by 2 bases, and 25 bases separated the two germline ends.

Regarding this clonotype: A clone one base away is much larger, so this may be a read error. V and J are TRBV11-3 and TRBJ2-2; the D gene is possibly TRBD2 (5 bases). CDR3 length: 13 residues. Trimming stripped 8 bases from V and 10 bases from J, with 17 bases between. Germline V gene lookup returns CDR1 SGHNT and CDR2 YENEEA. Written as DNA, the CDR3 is TGTGCCAGCGGCGCTAGCACGTCTCAGGAGCTGTTTTTT. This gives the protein CASGASTSQELFF.

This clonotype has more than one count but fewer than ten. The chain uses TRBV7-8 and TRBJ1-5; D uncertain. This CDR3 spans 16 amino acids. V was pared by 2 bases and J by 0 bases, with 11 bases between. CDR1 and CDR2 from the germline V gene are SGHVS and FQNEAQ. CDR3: CASSLQEANSNQPQHF. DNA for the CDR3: TGTGCCAGCAGCTTACAGGAGGCAAATAGCAATCAGCCCCAGCATTTT.

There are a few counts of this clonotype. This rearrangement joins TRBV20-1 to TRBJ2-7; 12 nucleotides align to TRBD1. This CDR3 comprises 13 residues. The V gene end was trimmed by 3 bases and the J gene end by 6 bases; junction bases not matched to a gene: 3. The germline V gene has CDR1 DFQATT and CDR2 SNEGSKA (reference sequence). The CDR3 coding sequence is TGCAGTGCTAGCCGGGACAGGGGGCTCGAGCAGTACTTC. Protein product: CSASRDRGLEQYF.

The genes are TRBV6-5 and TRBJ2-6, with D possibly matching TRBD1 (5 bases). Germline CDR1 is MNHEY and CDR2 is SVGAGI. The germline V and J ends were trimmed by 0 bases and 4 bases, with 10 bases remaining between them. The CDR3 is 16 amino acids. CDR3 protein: CASSYSRQPGANVLTF. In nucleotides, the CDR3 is TGTGCCAGCAGTTACTCGAGACAGCCGGGGGCCAACGTCCTGACTTTC.

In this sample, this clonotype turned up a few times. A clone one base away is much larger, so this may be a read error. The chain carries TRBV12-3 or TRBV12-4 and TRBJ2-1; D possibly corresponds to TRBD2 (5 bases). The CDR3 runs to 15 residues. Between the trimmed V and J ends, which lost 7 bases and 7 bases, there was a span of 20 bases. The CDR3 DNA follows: TGTGCCAGCACCCGCGCTGACTACCGAAGGAATGAGCAGTTCTTC. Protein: CASTRADYRRNEQFF.